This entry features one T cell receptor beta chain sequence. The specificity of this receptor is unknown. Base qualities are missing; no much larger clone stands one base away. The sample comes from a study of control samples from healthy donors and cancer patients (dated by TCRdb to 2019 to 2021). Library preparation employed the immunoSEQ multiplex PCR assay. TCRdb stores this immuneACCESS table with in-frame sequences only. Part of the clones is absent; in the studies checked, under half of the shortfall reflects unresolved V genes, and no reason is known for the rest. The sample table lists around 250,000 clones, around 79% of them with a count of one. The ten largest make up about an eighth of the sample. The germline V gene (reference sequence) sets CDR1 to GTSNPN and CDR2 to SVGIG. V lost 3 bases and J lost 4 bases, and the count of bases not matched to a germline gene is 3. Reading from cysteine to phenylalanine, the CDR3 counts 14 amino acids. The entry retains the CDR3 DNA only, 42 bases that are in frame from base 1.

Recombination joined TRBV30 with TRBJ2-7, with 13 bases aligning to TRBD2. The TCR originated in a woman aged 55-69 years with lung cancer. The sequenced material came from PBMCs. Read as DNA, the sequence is TGTGCCTGGAGCCGGACTAGCGGGGGTTACGAGCAGTACTTC. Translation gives CAWSRTSGGYEQYF.